In its sample, the clone carrying this T cell receptor (beta chain) was seen a few times. Measured with immunoSEQ multiplex PCR; TCRdb has only the in-frame clones, and not every one. The sample shows about 180,000 clones, 80% to 90% of them seen only once. This sample was included in a study of blood T cell repertoires in COVID-19. Overall study: T cells, B-cell-depleted T cells, or PBMCs supplied cDNA or gDNA.

V shed 5 bases and J 5 bases; nucleotides not matched to a gene: 8. Per the germline V gene, CDR1 is SGHAT and CDR2 is FQNNGV. The CDR3 loop spans 15 amino acids. The origin of this receptor is a human donor with active or convalescent COVID-19. The donor label of this sample is uncertain. V is TRBV11-2 and J is TRBJ2-3; 9 bases are a match to TRBD2. Sequences were obtained from peripheral blood. The CDR3 protein is CASSRLSGRRDTQYF. CDR3 DNA: TGTGCCAGCAGCCGCCTCAGCGGGAGGAGAGATACGCAGTATTTT.